This T cell receptor (beta chain) came from a study of blood T cell repertoires in COVID-19. Study at large: Sources were T cells, B-cell-depleted T cells, or PBMCs; the material itself was cDNA or gDNA.

CDR1 DFQATT and CDR2 SNEGSKA come from the germline V gene (reference sequence). Trimming removed 3 bases from V and 8 bases from J; junction bases left unmatched: 0. This CDR3 is built from 12 residues. The repertoire was sequenced with immunoSEQ multiplex PCR; TCRdb's copy has only in-frame clones and lacks some. Counted here are hundreds of thousands of clones, roughly nine tenths occurring once; the ten biggest clones make up about 6%. This clonotype was obtained from a young woman with acute COVID-19. The chain links TRBV20-1 to TRBJ2-1; TRBD2 matches at 11 bases. The sequenced material came from PBMCs or T cells enriched from blood (not recorded which). Here the CDR3 DNA reads TGCAGTGCTAGTAGCGGGGGGGATGAGCAGTTCTTC. Its translation: CSASSGGDEQFF.